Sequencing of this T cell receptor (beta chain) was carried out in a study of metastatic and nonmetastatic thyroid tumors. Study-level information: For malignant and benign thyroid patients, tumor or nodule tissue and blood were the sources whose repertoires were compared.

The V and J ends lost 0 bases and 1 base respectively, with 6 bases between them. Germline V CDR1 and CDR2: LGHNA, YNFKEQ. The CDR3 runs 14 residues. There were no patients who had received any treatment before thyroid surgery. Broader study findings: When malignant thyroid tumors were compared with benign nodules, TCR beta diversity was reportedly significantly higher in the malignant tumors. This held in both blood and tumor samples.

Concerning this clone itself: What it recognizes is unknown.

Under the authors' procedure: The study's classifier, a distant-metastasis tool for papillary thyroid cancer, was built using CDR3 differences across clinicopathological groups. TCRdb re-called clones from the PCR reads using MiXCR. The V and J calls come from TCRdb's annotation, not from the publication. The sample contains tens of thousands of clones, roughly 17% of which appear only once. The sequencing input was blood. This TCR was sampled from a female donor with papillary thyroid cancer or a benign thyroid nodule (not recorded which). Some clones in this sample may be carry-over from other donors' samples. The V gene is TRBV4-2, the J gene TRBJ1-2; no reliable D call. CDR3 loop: CASSQDYGNYGYTF. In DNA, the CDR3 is TGTGCCAGCAGCCAAGATTACGGTAACTATGGCTACACCTTC.